These T cell receptor beta chains were read from a single sample in a study of T-cell memory formation after mild COVID-19. TCRdb recomputed calls from the 5' RACE reads with MiXCR, one row per CDR3 protein. The sample comprises some 150,000 distinct CDR3 sequences, about 6.1% of which are singletons, and 2% to 2.5% rests with the top ten. Sequenced sample: PBMCs or a T cell subset sorted from them (not recorded which). The receptors stem from an adult woman who had mild COVID-19 (a few samples of this study predate the infection). Cell type and time point are not known. CDR3s include the opening cysteine and the closing phenylalanine or tryptophan. A D gene is named only where the DNA matches it firmly. The size field is filled for only some rows; it gives once, few, many or a size class.

clone size	V gene	J gene	D gene	CDR3 protein	CDR3 DNA
many	TRBV29-1	TRBJ1-1	TRBD1	CSVNRGSTEAFF	TGCAGCGTTAACAGGGGTAGCACTGAAGCTTTCTTT
NA	TRBV7-6	TRBJ2-7	TRBD1	CASSPGTGVRHEQYF	TGTGCCAGCAGCCCCGGGACAGGGGTTAGGCACGAGCAGTACTTC
few	TRBV24-1	TRBJ1-4	NA	CATSDPRGDGKLFF	TGTGCCACCAGTGATCCCAGGGGAGACGGAAAACTGTTTTTT
many	TRBV5-1	TRBJ2-3	TRBD2	CASSSTSGRGTQYF	TGCGCCAGCAGCTCGACTAGCGGGAGAGGTACGCAGTATTTT
NA	TRBV11-3	TRBJ2-5	NA	CASSSGGQKQETQYF	TGTGCCAGCAGCTCAGGAGGGCAGAAGCAAGAGACCCAGTACTTC
NA	TRBV5-5	TRBJ1-6	TRBD1	CASGKWAGGNSPLHF	TGTGCCAGCGGAAAATGGGCAGGGGGGAATTCACCCCTCCACTTT
few	TRBV5-4	TRBJ2-3	TRBD2	CASSLLGRVTDTQYF	TGTGCCAGCAGCTTACTCGGGAGGGTCACAGATACGCAGTATTTT
NA	TRBV24-1	TRBJ1-6	NA	CATSDSGHNSPLHF	TGTGCCACCAGTGATTCGGGACATAATTCACCCCTCCACTTT
NA	TRBV12-3/TRBV12-4	TRBJ2-1	NA	CASSKNTRDNEQFF	TGTGCCAGCAGCAAAAACACAAGGGATAATGAGCAGTTCTTC
NA	TRBV4-2	TRBJ1-5	NA	CASSQGGPASNQPQHF	TGTGCCAGCAGCCAAGGGGGGCCAGCCAGCAATCAGCCCCAGCATTTT
few	TRBV14	TRBJ2-1	NA	CASSPPGRLNEQFF	TGTGCCAGCAGCCCTCCGGGACGACTTAATGAGCAGTTCTTC
few	TRBV10-3	TRBJ2-6	TRBD2	CAISAGLAGDSGANVLTF	TGTGCCATCAGTGCAGGACTAGCGGGGGACTCTGGGGCCAACGTCCTGACTTTC
many	TRBV5-1	TRBJ2-4	NA	CASSPSAGSEDIQYF	TGCGCCAGCAGCCCCTCTGCAGGGAGCGAGGACATTCAGTACTTC
NA	TRBV7-2	TRBJ1-1	NA	CASSLEGLGTLEAFF	TGTGCCAGCAGCTTAGAGGGCTTGGGGACACTCGAAGCTTTCTTT
many	TRBV29-1	TRBJ2-5	TRBD1	CSVDTSGTGGETQYF	TGCAGCGTTGACACCTCCGGGACAGGGGGAGAGACCCAGTACTTC
many	TRBV6-5	TRBJ1-1	NA	CASSYSGQPNTEAFF	TGTGCCAGCAGTTACTCGGGGCAGCCGAACACTGAAGCTTTCTTT